Shown below are 2 T cell receptor beta chains from a single sample sequenced in a study of blood T cell repertoires in COVID-19. Clones were sequenced by immunoSEQ multiplex PCR, and TCRdb holds only the in-frame ones, with some missing. The data contain roughly 360,000 clones, more than 75% of them singletons. The sample taken for sequencing was peripheral blood. The receptor source for this set is a human donor with acute or convalescent COVID-19. The donor label of this sample is uncertain.

The genes are TRBV5-1 and TRBJ2-3; possible D gene TRBD1, 5 bases. Germline CDR1 is SGHRS and CDR2 is YFSETQ. The CDR3 loop spans 16 amino acids. Trimming took off 4 bases at V and 1 base at J, with 16 bases between the two ends. The CDR3 region has the DNA TGCGCCAGCAGCGGATCTGGCAGGGTGGGCACAGATACGCAGTATTTT. It translates to CASSGSGRVGTDTQYF.

V is TRBV27 and J is TRBJ1-1; 7 bases align to TRBD1. The ends lost 4 bases at V and 8 bases at J; junction bases unmatched: 4. The CDR3 spans 12 residues. CDR1 is MNHEY, CDR2 SMNVEV, per germline (reference sequence). The CDR3 protein is CASSYPTGEAFF. The CDR3 coding sequence is TGTGCCAGCAGTTACCCGACAGGGGAAGCTTTCTTT.